These T cell receptor beta chains were read from a single sample in a study of shared clonotypes between healthy human individuals. The method was immunoSEQ multiplex PCR; TCRdb's version includes in-frame clones alone and lacks a portion of them. The sample holds 470,000 or so clones; 65% to 85% are singletons and the top ten take about 13%. Material: PBMCs. The receptors derive from a woman aged 40 to 50 in good health. Some clones in this sample may be carry-over from other donors' samples. The CDR3 runs from the conserved cysteine through the conserved F or W. The D gene is left open where the match is weak. Only part of the rows carry a size: once, few, many, or a class if the clone is expanded.

V gene: TRBV20-1; J gene: TRBJ2-7; clone size: .; D gene: .; CDR3 DNA: TGCAGTGCTAGACAGGGGTACGAGCAGTACTTC; CDR3 protein: CSARQGYEQYF
V gene: TRBV14; J gene: TRBJ1-2; clone size: few; D gene: .; CDR3 DNA: TGTGCCAGCAGCCAAGTTTCAGGGTTCAACTATGGCTACACCTTC; CDR3 protein: CASSQVSGFNYGYTF
V gene: TRBV7-2; J gene: TRBJ1-1; clone size: .; D gene: .; CDR3 DNA: TGTGCCAGCAGCTTAGGCAGGGAAGGCATGAACACTGAAGCTTTCTTT; CDR3 protein: CASSLGREGMNTEAFF
V gene: TRBV18; J gene: TRBJ2-7; clone size: .; D gene: TRBD2; CDR3 DNA: TGTGCCAGCTCACCCGGGACTAGCGGGCGCAGGGTGCAGTACTTC; CDR3 protein: CASSPGTSGRRVQYF
V gene: TRBV7-2; J gene: TRBJ1-4; clone size: few; D gene: .; CDR3 DNA: TGTGCCAGCAGCTCGACGGTTTTCGATGAAAAACTGTTTTTT; CDR3 protein: CASSSTVFDEKLFF
V gene: TRBV11-2; J gene: TRBJ1-1; clone size: .; D gene: .; CDR3 DNA: TGTGCCAGCAGCCCCGGGGCTGAAGCTTTCTTT; CDR3 protein: CASSPGAEAFF
V gene: TRBV19; J gene: TRBJ1-2; clone size: many; D gene: .; CDR3 DNA: TGTGCCAGTAGTATAGAGGTGACAGCATATGGCTACACCTTC; CDR3 protein: CASSIEVTAYGYTF
V gene: TRBV11-3; J gene: TRBJ2-7; clone size: .; D gene: TRBD2; CDR3 DNA: TGTGCCAGCAGCTCGACTAGCCCCATCCCCTCCTACGAGCAGTACTTC; CDR3 protein: CASSSTSPIPSYEQYF
V gene: TRBV25-1; J gene: TRBJ2-1; clone size: .; D gene: .; CDR3 DNA: TGTGCCAGCAGCGCCCCTCTGGGGAGCTCCTACAATGAGCAGTTCTTC; CDR3 protein: CASSAPLGSSYNEQFF
V gene: TRBV2; J gene: TRBJ2-1; clone size: few; D gene: .; CDR3 DNA: TGTGCCAGCAGCAACAGGGTGGGGGGCAATGAGCAGTTCTTC; CDR3 protein: CASSNRVGGNEQFF
V gene: TRBV4-2; J gene: TRBJ2-7; clone size: .; D gene: .; CDR3 DNA: TGTGCCAGCAGCCAAGGGCAGGACCTCTACGAGCAGTACTTC; CDR3 protein: CASSQGQDLYEQYF
V gene: TRBV4-1; J gene: TRBJ2-3; clone size: .; D gene: .; CDR3 DNA: TGCGCCAGCAGCCAACCTCTAGAAGGCAGTACGCAGTATTTT; CDR3 protein: CASSQPLEGSTQYF
V gene: TRBV2; J gene: TRBJ1-1; clone size: .; D gene: .; CDR3 DNA: TGTGCCAGCAGTCCCCGGACAAGAGGGGACACTGAAGCTTTCTTT; CDR3 protein: CASSPRTRGDTEAFF
V gene: TRBV29-1; J gene: TRBJ1-2; clone size: .; D gene: .; CDR3 DNA: TGCAGCACCGAAATGGTCCCCTATGGCTACACATTC; CDR3 protein: CSTEMVPYGYTF
V gene: TRBV6-5; J gene: TRBJ2-7; clone size: .; D gene: .; CDR3 DNA: TGTGCCAGCAGTTACGGGCAGGCGGTCAACGAGCAGTACTTC; CDR3 protein: CASSYGQAVNEQYF
V gene: TRBV25-1; J gene: TRBJ1-4; clone size: once; D gene: .; CDR3 DNA: TGTGCCAGCAGTGGGGGGTTCGGGTGGGAGGAAAAACTGTTTTTT; CDR3 protein: CASSGGFGWEEKLFF
V gene: TRBV27; J gene: TRBJ2-7; clone size: .; D gene: .; CDR3 DNA: TGTGCCAAGGCCCACGGGAACGAGCAGTACTTC; CDR3 protein: CAKAHGNEQYF
V gene: TRBV6-5; J gene: TRBJ2-3; clone size: .; D gene: TRBD2; CDR3 DNA: TGTGCCAGCAGCGTTAGCGGGAGAGACACAGATACGCAGTATTTT; CDR3 protein: CASSVSGRDTDTQYF
V gene: TRBV5-1; J gene: TRBJ2-3; clone size: .; D gene: TRBD2; CDR3 DNA: TGCGCCAGCAGCCCGAACCCGGGACTAGCAGATACGCAGTATTTT; CDR3 protein: CASSPNPGLADTQYF
V gene: TRBV2; J gene: TRBJ2-2; clone size: .; D gene: TRBD1; CDR3 DNA: TGTGCCAGTTGGGACAGCCCGAACACCGGGGAGCTGTTTTTT; CDR3 protein: CASWDSPNTGELFF
V gene: TRBV11-2; J gene: TRBJ2-2; clone size: .; D gene: TRBD1; CDR3 DNA: TGTGCCAGCAGCTTACCAGACAGGGGGACCGGGGAGCTGTTTTTT; CDR3 protein: CASSLPDRGTGELFF
V gene: TRBV10-1; J gene: TRBJ2-3; clone size: .; D gene: TRBD1; CDR3 DNA: TGCGCCAGCAGTAGGACAGGGACAGATACGCAGTATTTT; CDR3 protein: CASSRTGTDTQYF
V gene: TRBV28; J gene: TRBJ2-1; clone size: .; D gene: .; CDR3 DNA: TGTGCCAGCAGTGTTTCCATGAACAATGAGCAGTTCTTC; CDR3 protein: CASSVSMNNEQFF
V gene: TRBV4-2; J gene: TRBJ2-7; clone size: .; D gene: .; CDR3 DNA: TGTGCCAGCAGCCAAGGGGGTGGGGACGTCCCCTACGAGCAGTACTTC; CDR3 protein: CASSQGGGDVPYEQYF
V gene: TRBV15; J gene: TRBJ2-7; clone size: .; D gene: .; CDR3 DNA: TGTGCCACCAGCAGACAGGGGTCAAGCTTCTACGAGCAGTACTTC; CDR3 protein: CATSRQGSSFYEQYF
V gene: TRBV7-3; J gene: TRBJ2-1; clone size: .; D gene: .; CDR3 DNA: TGTGCCAGCAGCTTAAATAGGGGGACGGAACAGTTCTTC; CDR3 protein: CASSLNRGTEQFF
V gene: TRBV5-1; J gene: TRBJ2-1; clone size: .; D gene: TRBD2; CDR3 DNA: TGCGCCAGCAGCACCGACACTAGCGGGAGTGGGAATGAGCAGTTCTTC; CDR3 protein: CASSTDTSGSGNEQFF